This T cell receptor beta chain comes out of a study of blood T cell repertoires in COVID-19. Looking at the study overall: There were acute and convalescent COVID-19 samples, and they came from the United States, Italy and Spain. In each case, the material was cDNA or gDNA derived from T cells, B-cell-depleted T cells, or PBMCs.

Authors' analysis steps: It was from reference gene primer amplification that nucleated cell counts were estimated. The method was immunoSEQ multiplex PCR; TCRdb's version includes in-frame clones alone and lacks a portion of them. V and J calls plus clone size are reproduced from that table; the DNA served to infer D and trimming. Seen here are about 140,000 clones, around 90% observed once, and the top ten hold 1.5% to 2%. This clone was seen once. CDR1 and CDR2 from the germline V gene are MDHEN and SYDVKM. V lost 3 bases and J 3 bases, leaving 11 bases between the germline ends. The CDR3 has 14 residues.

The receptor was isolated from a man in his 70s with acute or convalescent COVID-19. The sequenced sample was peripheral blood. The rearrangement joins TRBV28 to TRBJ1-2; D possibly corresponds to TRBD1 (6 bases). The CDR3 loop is CASSFSRTDYGYTF. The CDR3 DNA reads TGTGCCAGCAGTTTTTCCCGGACAGACTATGGCTACACCTTC.